These 21 T cell receptor beta chains were all obtained from the same sample, sequenced in a study of shared clonotypes between healthy human individuals. Profiled with immunoSEQ multiplex PCR; TCRdb holds only in-frame clones, not every one. The sample holds about 2 million clones, approximately 94% seen once. Terminally differentiated effector memory CD45RA+ cells were excluded from the naive CD8 cells, which were CD45RO-negative and positively selected for CCR7. The sample was naive CD8+ T cells sorted from blood. The source is a young man in good health.

This chain joins TRBV2 and TRBJ2-3, with unresolved D. CDR3 length: 15 amino acids. Germline V gene data show CDR1 as SNHLY and CDR2 as FYNNEI. V lost 2 bases and J lost 14, with 23 bases in between. The DNA for the CDR3 is TGTGCCAGCAGTGAAAAAATGGGTTCGAGTTTGGAGAGGTATTTT. It codes for CASSEKMGSSLERYF.

The chain recombines TRBV11-2 with TRBJ1-4; TRBD1 agrees at 8 bases. After removal of 2 bases from V and 8 bases from J, the junction contained 13 bases not matched to a gene. CDR3 size: 17 residues. Germline assignment: CDR1 SGHAT and CDR2 FQNNGV. The CDR3 is CASSLRSRDRMDEKLFF. The DNA of the CDR3 is TGTGCCAGCAGCTTACGGTCAAGGGACAGGATGGACGAAAAACTGTTTTTT.

This chain links TRBV10-2 with TRBJ2-1; 10 positions agree with TRBD2. Germline values: CDR1 WSHSY, CDR2 SAAADI. The CDR3 sequence is 16 residues long. V dropped 0 bases and J dropped 4; count of bases not matched to a gene: 3. In DNA form, the CDR3 reads TGCGCCAGCAGTGAGTCGTTTAGCGGGAGGTACAATGAGCAGTTCTTC. This translates into CASSESFSGRYNEQFF.

J is TRBJ2-4 and V is TRBV6-5; D gene uncertain. The V and J ends lost 6 bases and 8 bases respectively, with 20 bases between them. The germline gives CDR1 MNHEY, CDR2 SVGAGI. The CDR3 runs 15 residues. The CDR3 is CASSPRAYPGDIQYF. As DNA, the CDR3 is TGTGCCAGCAGCCCCCGGGCCTACCCTGGGGACATTCAGTACTTC.

The rearrangement joins TRBV6-1 to TRBJ2-3, with 7 bases fitting TRBD2. Germline V gene data show CDR1 as MNHNS and CDR2 as SASEGT. V dropped 8 bases and J dropped 0; count of bases not matched to a gene: 8. The CDR3 extends over 15 amino acids. CDR3 in amino acids: CASQRDPLSTDTQYF. The CDR3 DNA reads TGTGCCAGCCAGCGGGACCCACTTAGCACAGATACGCAGTATTTT.

The chain recombines TRBV7-8 with TRBJ2-7; TRBD2 is a possible D gene (5 bases). Trimming took off 8 bases at V and 3 bases at J, with 14 bases between the two ends. CDR1 is SGHVS and CDR2 is FQNEAQ in the germline V gene. This CDR3 is 13 amino acids long. The CDR3: CASQEAEIYEQYF. The CDR3 coding sequence is TGTGCCAGCCAGGAGGCCGAGATCTACGAGCAGTACTTC. Based on the CDR3 plus reference TRBV7-8 and TRBJ2-7, the full variable domain is GAGVSQSPRYKVAKRGQDVALRCDPISGHVSLFWYQQALGQGPEFLTYFQNEAQLDKSGLPSDRFFAERPEGSVSTLKIQRTQQEDSAVYLCASQEAEIYEQYFGPGTRLTVT.

This rearrangement joins TRBV9 to TRBJ1-1; TRBD1 aligns across 9 bases. This CDR3 spans 15 amino acids. Germline values: CDR1 SGDLS, CDR2 YYNGEE. The ends lost 0 bases at V and 6 bases at J; junction bases unmatched: 6. The CDR3 nucleotides are TGTGCCAGCAGCGTAGGGGGACAGGGTGGCGCTGAAGCTTTCTTT. It encodes CASSVGGQGGAEAFF.

V and J are TRBV27 and TRBJ2-7, with 10 bases fitting TRBD1. Germline V gene lookup returns CDR1 MNHEY and CDR2 SMNVEV (reference sequence). Trimming at V came to 6 bases and at J to 1 base, leaving 3 bases not matched to a gene. The CDR3 has 14 amino acids. CDR3 protein: CASRGTGVSYEQYF. CDR3 sequence (DNA): TGTGCCAGCAGGGGGACAGGGGTTTCCTACGAGCAGTACTTC.

The chain is built from TRBV28 and TRBJ1-5, with D hard to call. V lost 1 base and J lost 0, with 10 bases in between. Germline V gene data show CDR1 as MDHEN and CDR2 as SYDVKM. CDR3 size: 16 residues. Here the CDR3 DNA reads TGTGCCAGCAGTTTATCCAGGCGGTATAGCAATCAGCCCCAGCATTTT. The encoded protein is CASSLSRRYSNQPQHF.

The V call is TRBV11-2, the J call TRBJ2-3; 11 nucleotides agree with TRBD2. Unmatched junction bases numbered 1, after V lost 2 bases and J lost 0 bases. CDR3 size: 16 residues. The germline CDR1 and CDR2 sequences are SGHAT and FQNNGV. Here the CDR3 DNA reads TGTGCCAGCAGCTTAACTAGCGGGGGAAGCACAGATACGCAGTATTTT. It codes for CASSLTSGGSTDTQYF.

The rearrangement joins TRBV6-1 to TRBJ1-6, with a weak D call TRBD1 (5 bases). There are 15 residues in the CDR3. Germline V gene sequence: CDR1 MNHNS, CDR2 SASEGT. Trimming took off 2 bases at V and 9 bases at J, with 14 bases between the two ends. The CDR3 region has the DNA TGTGCCAGCAGTGAAAGGCAGGGTATTAGTTCACCCCTCCACTTT. Its protein product is CASSERQGISSPLHF.

This clone was seen a single time. The same CDR3 arises from other DNA sequences in this sample as well. The V and J genes are TRBV5-4 and TRBJ2-7; D not resolved. Looked up from germline, CDR1 is SGHNT and CDR2 is YYREEE (reference sequence). V gave up 1 base and J gave up 0 bases, with 5 bases separating them. The CDR3 has 13 residues. The CDR3 loop is CASSLSSSYEQYF. DNA for the CDR3: TGTGCCAGCAGCTTGAGTAGCTCCTACGAGCAGTACTTC.

This chain links TRBV4-3 with TRBJ2-7; TRBD2 is a possible D gene (5 bases). This CDR3 region has 15 residues. The V end lost 0 bases, the J end lost 3 bases, and 12 bases lay between the germline ends. Germline V CDR1 and CDR2: LGHNA, YSLEER. The CDR3 reads CASSQDHGIYYEQYF. The CDR3 DNA reads as TGCGCCAGCAGCCAAGATCACGGGATCTACTACGAGCAGTACTTC.

About this clone itself: Other DNA sequences in the sample encode the same CDR3. The V gene is TRBV5-1, the J gene TRBJ2-3; D ambiguous. With 0 bases removed from V and 0 bases from J, the gap between germline ends came to 8 bases. Germline loops: CDR1 SGHRS, CDR2 YFSETQ. The CDR3 is 15 residues long. The CDR3 protein is CASSLEAASTDTQYF. CDR3 in DNA: TGCGCCAGCAGCTTGGAGGCGGCTAGCACAGATACGCAGTATTTT.

The J gene is TRBJ2-3, the V gene TRBV30; D gene ambiguous. Trimming shortened V by 3 bases and J by 4 bases, and 8 bases separated the two germline ends. The germline CDR1 and CDR2 sequences are GTSNPN and SVGIG (reference sequence). This CDR3 has 12 residues. CDR3 nucleotides: TGTGCCTGGAGCGCGGTAGCAGATACGCAGTATTTT. This gives the protein CAWSAVADTQYF.

V usage is TRBV5-4 and J usage is TRBJ1-1, with 10 bases identical to TRBD1. CDR1 and CDR2 (germline): SGHNT, YYREEE (reference sequence). V was pared by 5 bases and J by 3 bases, with 13 bases of the junction left unmatched. This CDR3 has 17 amino acids. CDR3 bases: TGTGCCAGCAGGCCGGGACAGGGGATCTTGGCGGACACTGAAGCTTTCTTT. Translating gives CASRPGQGILADTEAFF.

The gene calls are TRBV28 and TRBJ2-5; unclear D gene. Trimming took 3 bases from V and 7 from J, leaving 3 bases between them. CDR3 length: 10 residues. CDR1 and CDR2 (germline): MDHEN, SYDVKM. CDR3 in amino acids: CASSFGTQYF. The DNA of the CDR3 is TGTGCCAGCAGTTTTGGGACCCAGTACTTC.

This chain joins TRBV27 and TRBJ2-7; 9 positions agree with TRBD2. This CDR3 has 14 residues. Germline V gene sequence: CDR1 MNHEY, CDR2 SMNVEV (reference sequence). Trimming took 4 bases from V and 2 from J; bases not matched to a gene: 3. This CDR3 reads CASSWASGAYEQYF. In DNA, the CDR3 is TGTGCCAGCAGTTGGGCTAGCGGGGCCTACGAGCAGTACTTC.

The V call is TRBV4-3, the J call TRBJ1-1, with D perhaps TRBD1 (5 bases). The CDR3 runs 15 residues. The germline gives CDR1 LGHNA, CDR2 YSLEER. The V and J ends lost 3 bases and 3 bases respectively, with 14 bases between them. The CDR3: CASSQVLGGHTEAFF. The CDR3 bases are TGCGCCAGCAGCCAGGTCCTCGGGGGACACACTGAAGCTTTCTTT.

This chain connects TRBV30 to TRBJ2-3; D may be TRBD1 (6 bases). CDR1 and CDR2 (germline): GTSNPN, SVGIG (reference sequence). Trimming cost V 4 bases and J 1 base, with 15 bases left between them. CDR3 length: 15 amino acids. The CDR3 DNA follows: TGTGCCTGGAACAGGGTCCAGGTAGGCACAGATACGCAGTATTTT. Translating it yields CAWNRVQVGTDTQYF.

The chain recombines TRBV15 with TRBJ2-1, with D unresolved. V was cut by 9 bases and J by 9 bases, with 21 bases left in between. Germline assignment: CDR1 LNHNV and CDR2 YYDKDF (reference sequence). The CDR3 totals 14 residues. The CDR3 protein is CATPVSRKFSEQFF. DNA of the CDR3: TGTGCCACTCCGGTGAGTCGTAAATTCAGTGAGCAGTTCTTC.